These 7 T cell receptor beta chains came from one sample sequenced in a study of cytotoxic CD8 clonotypes in ibrutinib-treated CLL. Repertoires were generated with immunoSEQ multiplex PCR, while TCRdb's copy carries only in-frame clones and drops some. The sample lists over 150,000 clones; around 84% were seen once. The sample was PBMCs, taken after 12 months of ibrutinib treatment. These receptors were taken from a human donor with chronic lymphocytic leukemia.

J is TRBJ2-7 and V is TRBV27, with TRBD2 identical over 11 bases. V shed 0 bases, J shed 4 bases, and the junction held 8 bases outside the gene matches. CDR1 and CDR2 from the germline V gene are MNHEY and SMNVEV (reference sequence). This CDR3 region has 17 residues. The CDR3 nucleotides are TGTGCCAGCAGTTTATCCTTAGCGGGAGGGCCCGTTTACGAGCAGTACTTC. This translates into CASSLSLAGGPVYEQYF.

The chain is built from TRBV2 and TRBJ1-3; the match to TRBD1 covers 7 bases. CDR3 length: 17 amino acids. Per germline, CDR1 SNHLY and CDR2 FYNNEI. Trimming cost V 6 bases and J 0 bases; bases outside gene matches: 11. The CDR3 DNA reads as TGTGCCAGCAGGAGGGACAGTGGATATCGCTCTGGAAACACCATATATTTT. It yields the protein CASRRDSGYRSGNTIYF. The full variable domain, completed using reference TRBV2 and TRBJ1-3, is EPEVTQTPSHQVTQMGQEVILRCVPISNHLYFYWYRQILGQKVEFLVSFYNNEISEKSEIFDDQFSVERPDGSNFTLKIRSTKLEDSAMYFCASRRDSGYRSGNTIYFGEGSWLTVV.

The chain joins TRBV27 to TRBJ2-3; TRBD2 agrees at 15 bases. Germline-derived CDR1 and CDR2 are MNHEY and SMNVEV (reference sequence). The CDR3 runs to 15 residues. Trimming removed 8 bases from V and 5 bases from J; junction bases left unmatched: 5. The CDR3: CASGGLAGGEDTQYF. CDR3 nucleotides: TGTGCCAGCGGTGGACTAGCGGGAGGGGAAGATACGCAGTATTTT.

The J gene is TRBJ1-4, the V gene TRBV7-7; 11 bases align to TRBD1. The CDR3 has 15 residues. V lost 5 bases to trimming and J lost 7 bases; unmatched junction nucleotides: 6. In germline, CDR1 is SSHAT, CDR2 FNYEAQ (reference sequence). The CDR3 DNA sequence: TGTGCCAGCAGCCGGACGGGGACAGGGGGTGAAAAACTGTTTTTT. It codes for CASSRTGTGGEKLFF.

The J gene is TRBJ1-5, the V gene TRBV6-6; D call uncertain. The CDR3 has 14 residues. V dropped 3 bases and J dropped 3 bases, with 9 bases sitting between them. Germline lookup yields CDR1 MNHNY and CDR2 SVGAGI (reference sequence). The CDR3 here is CASSYASDNQPQHF. CDR3 coding DNA: TGTGCCAGCAGTTATGCGTCTGACAATCAGCCCCAGCATTTT.

The genes are TRBV5-4 and TRBJ2-2; 8 bases map to TRBD1. Trimming cost V 4 bases and J 6 bases; bases outside gene matches: 14. This CDR3 contains 17 residues. Per germline, CDR1 SGHNT and CDR2 YYREEE (reference sequence). CDR3 protein: CASSMFTGGKKAGELFF. The DNA for the CDR3 is TGTGCCAGCAGCATGTTCACAGGGGGTAAAAAAGCCGGGGAGCTGTTTTTT.

This chain uses TRBV7-2 with TRBJ1-2; TRBD1 matches at 8 bases. The V gene end was trimmed by 5 bases and the J gene end by 2 bases; junction bases not matched to a gene: 7. This CDR3 is built from 15 residues. In germline, CDR1 is SGHTA, CDR2 FQGNSA. The CDR3: CASSAQGGTNYGYTF. The DNA for the CDR3 is TGTGCCAGCAGCGCACAGGGGGGAACAAACTATGGCTACACCTTC.